Included here is one T cell receptor beta chain sequence, with context. What it recognizes is unknown. Naive cells were sorted as CD45RO-, CCR7+, CD27+ and CD95-. The libraries of TRB cDNA were prepared using 5' RACE with UMI labels. Using the 5' RACE reads, TCRdb records one entry per CDR3 protein without DNA. The sample totals 150,000 or so distinct CDR3 sequences. This entry comes from a study of CXCR3-negative and CXCR3-positive naive CD8 T cells. General study points: Researchers report that CXCR3-positive naive cells carry more hydrophobic TRB CDR3s than CXCR3-negative naive cells. Memory CD8+ cells showed much lower diversity, while both naive subsets displayed comparably high diversity.

Material: naive CXCR3+ CD8+ T cells from blood. Documented subset: CD45RO-CCR7+CD27+CD95- naive CD8+ T cells expressing CXCR3 (TNR3+). This receptor was obtained from a human donor in good health. Some clones in this sample may be carry-over from other donors' samples.

CDR3 loop: CSVVAGGATEAFF. This sequence joins TRBV29-1 and TRBJ1-1; TCRdb indicates TRBD1, and absent DNA this call remains unverified. CDR3 length equals 13 residues. Germline V gives CDR1 SQVTM, CDR2 ANQGSEA.